This T cell receptor (beta chain) was profiled in a study of blood T cell repertoires in COVID-19. Study background: Sources were T cells, B-cell-depleted T cells, or PBMCs; the material itself was cDNA or gDNA.

After removal of 4 bases from V and 0 bases from J, the junction contained 4 bases not matched to a gene. This CDR3 contains 15 residues. The germline gives CDR1 MNHEY, CDR2 SVGAGI. Repertoires were generated with immunoSEQ multiplex PCR, while TCRdb's copy carries only in-frame clones and drops some. The sample carries about 120,000 clones, roughly 85% recorded once. Sequencing was done on a sample of peripheral blood. This sequence joins TRBV6-5 and TRBJ2-7, with 9 positions matching TRBD1. This clonotype was sampled from a human donor in a cohort sampled during active COVID-19. CDR3 protein: CASSSPGQGSYEQYF. The CDR3 DNA reads TGTGCCAGCAGTTCTCCGGGACAGGGCTCCTACGAGCAGTACTTC.